This T cell receptor (beta chain) comes out of a study of blood T cells in healthy people across ages. The study, taken as a whole, reports: More naive CD4+ cells and higher diversity were found in long-lived than in aged donors.

Researchers collected roughly 9.8 milliliters of peripheral blood from every single donor. Combining a sample-barcoded 5' primer with a J-beta primer mix, a second PCR ran for about 7 to 12 cycles. TCRdb called the 5' RACE reads again in MiXCR, with one record for every CDR3 protein. The table has around 2 million distinct CDR3 sequences, around 40% seen once. Of note for this clonotype: No antigen is known for it.

Germline CDR1 and CDR2: SGDLS and YYNGEE. The CDR3 has 13 residues. The origin of this receptor is a human donor in good health. V and J are TRBV9 and TRBJ2-4; D uncertain. Matching the DNA end better, TRBJ2-7 makes the J call doubtful. Specimen: blood. The CDR3 nucleotides read TGTGCCAGCAGCGTGGATCAAGTGGGCGAGCAGTACTTC. This translates into CASSVDQVGEQYF.